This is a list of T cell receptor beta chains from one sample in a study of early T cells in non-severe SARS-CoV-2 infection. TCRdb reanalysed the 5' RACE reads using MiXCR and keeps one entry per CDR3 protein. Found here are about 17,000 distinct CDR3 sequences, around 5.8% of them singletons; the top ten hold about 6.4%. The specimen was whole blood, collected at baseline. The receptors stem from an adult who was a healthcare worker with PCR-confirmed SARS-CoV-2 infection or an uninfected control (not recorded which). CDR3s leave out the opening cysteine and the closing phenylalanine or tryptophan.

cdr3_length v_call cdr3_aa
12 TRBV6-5 ASSFLTGFSEQY
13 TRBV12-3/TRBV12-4 ASSSFFDLVETQY
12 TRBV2 ASRPGQPGYGYT
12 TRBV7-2 ASSRQGAVSEQY
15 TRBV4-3 ASSQDRAGGPYNEQF
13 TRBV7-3 ASSLGSGDQYEQY
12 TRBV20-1 SARGTGDQETQY
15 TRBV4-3 ASSQAVAGRGSYEQY
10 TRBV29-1 SVAARNTEAF
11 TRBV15 ATSRDVGSILF
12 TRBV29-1 SVGAGTANQPQH
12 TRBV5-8 ASSFGPGTYEQY
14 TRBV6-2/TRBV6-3 ASSYPGQGPYTEAF
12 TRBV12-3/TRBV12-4 ASRGTSGGNEQF
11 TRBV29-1 SVERTGARKAF
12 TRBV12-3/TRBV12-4 ASRTSGGSETQY
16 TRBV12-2 ASRLAMVGTEYQETQY
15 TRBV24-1 ATSGLAGTPHGNEQF
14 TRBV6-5 ASSRPSRSSYNEQF
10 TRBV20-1 TIGGKSTEAF
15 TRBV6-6 ASSTPTTGSGTGELF
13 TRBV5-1 ASSLNGAPSGELF
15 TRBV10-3 AISGWAGPSLISTQY
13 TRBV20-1 SAKNPGQYNSPLH
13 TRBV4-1 ASSQLGLGNQPQH
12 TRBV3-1 ASSQAQSNSPLH
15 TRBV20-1 SARDDTGTGGVETQY
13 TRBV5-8 ASSVDNVVNTEAF
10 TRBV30 AWSGQGETQY
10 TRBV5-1 ASRTGTYEQF
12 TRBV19 ASSIVRNTGELF
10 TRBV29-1 SAYGGPLGYT
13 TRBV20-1 SARELRGGTDTQY
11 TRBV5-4 ASSLFMRNEQF
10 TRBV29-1 SVDWGAGGYT
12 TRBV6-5 ASSPGDRSDYAF
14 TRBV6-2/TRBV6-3 ASSYSRSGGNTEAF
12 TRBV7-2 ASSLSGSTDTQY
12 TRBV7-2 ASSLASENYGYT
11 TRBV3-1 ASSQLGEETQY
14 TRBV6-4 ASSERETGVDTEAF
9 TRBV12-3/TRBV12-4 ASSSGTEAF
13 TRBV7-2 ASSSTGTGTLEQY
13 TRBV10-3 AISHWTSGSYEQY
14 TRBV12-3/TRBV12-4 ASSPTGGISGNTIY
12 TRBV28 ASSLHGRLPEQY
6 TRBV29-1 SVERLG
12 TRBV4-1 ASSQERLTGELF
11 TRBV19 ASSIEYGQPQH
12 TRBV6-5 ASSGDWGAYEQY
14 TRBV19 ASSISSDSFNQPQH
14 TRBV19 ASMYGRQGQNQPQH
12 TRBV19 ASSHGQRGNEQF
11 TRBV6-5 ASSRGQNTEAF
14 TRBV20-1 SARDPRGGTYNEQF
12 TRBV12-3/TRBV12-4 ASSLGQGTGTQY
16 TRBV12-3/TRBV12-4 ASSLTTSGVFSYNEQF
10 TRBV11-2 ASSFDRDEQY
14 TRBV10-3 AISVALAESTDTQY